This T cell receptor beta chain was identified in a study of T-cell reconstitution after alpha-beta-depleted transplantation in children. This CDR3 region has 14 residues. The germline gives CDR1 SGHKS, CDR2 YYEKEE (reference sequence). The V end lost 0 bases, the J end lost 3 bases, and 10 bases lay between the germline ends. TCRbeta library construction was performed incorporating unique molecular identifiers. TCRdb re-called the PCR reads with MiXCR, one entry per CDR3 protein. The table lists 800,000 to 1,000,000 distinct CDR3 sequences, around 30% of them singletons. The TCR sequence derives from a boy under two years old who had a stem cell transplant for SCID, so the T cells may come from the graft donor. The sequences come from PBMCs, mostly from graft donor cells, collected 360 days after TCRalphabeta/CD19-depleted stem cell transplant. The J gene is TRBJ2-7, the V gene TRBV5-5; no firm D call. CDR3 protein: CASSLDGPDYEQYF. The CDR3 DNA reads as TGTGCCAGCAGCTTGGATGGCCCCGACTACGAGCAGTACTTC.